A selection of T cell receptor beta chains follows, all from one sample in a study of OX40 agonist ivuxolimab in advanced cancers. The assay was immunoSEQ multiplex PCR, and TCRdb's table has in-frame clones only and misses some. The table includes roughly 60,000 clones, over 75% detected once. This sample comprised CD4+ or CD8+ T cells sorted from blood, obtained in a trial of the OX40 agonist ivuxolimab. These receptors all stem from an adult with an advanced solid tumor such as melanoma, head and neck, liver or kidney cancer. Both conserved end residues are part of each CDR3. The order of the fields is V gene, J gene, CDR3 protein.

v_gene: TRBV5-1
j_gene: TRBJ2-3
CDR3aa: CASSFSGSTDTQYF

v_gene: TRBV7-2
j_gene: TRBJ2-7
CDR3aa: CASSIRGRATYEQYF

v_gene: TRBV18
j_gene: TRBJ2-1
CDR3aa: CASSPSSGRASNEQFF

v_gene: TRBV2
j_gene: TRBJ1-6
CDR3aa: CASTEQRNNSPLHF

v_gene: TRBV5-5
j_gene: TRBJ2-6
CDR3aa: CASSFTGVSGANVLTF

v_gene: TRBV27
j_gene: TRBJ2-3
CDR3aa: CASNRQGATDTQYF

v_gene: TRBV28
j_gene: TRBJ2-5
CDR3aa: CASREQGKETQYF

v_gene: TRBV4-3
j_gene: TRBJ2-7
CDR3aa: CASSQATGAGPYEQYF

v_gene: TRBV30
j_gene: TRBJ2-1
CDR3aa: CAWAVGSYNEQFF

v_gene: TRBV6-1
j_gene: TRBJ2-3
CDR3aa: CASRTRSTDTQYF

v_gene: TRBV5-6
j_gene: TRBJ1-1
CDR3aa: CASSSPGIVTAFF

v_gene: TRBV29-1
j_gene: TRBJ1-1
CDR3aa: CSAARDRKNTEAFF

v_gene: TRBV5-8
j_gene: TRBJ1-2
CDR3aa: CASSLVWTKTYGYTF

v_gene: TRBV6-6
j_gene: TRBJ2-7
CDR3aa: CASRPRTDSYEQYF

v_gene: TRBV7-3
j_gene: TRBJ2-1
CDR3aa: CASSLSRDNEQFF

v_gene: TRBV28
j_gene: TRBJ1-4
CDR3aa: CASSLRGEKLFF

v_gene: TRBV11-3
j_gene: TRBJ2-7
CDR3aa: CASSLGQGTWEQYF

v_gene: TRBV5-1
j_gene: TRBJ1-5
CDR3aa: CASSLGGTGNQPQHF

v_gene: TRBV7-9
j_gene: TRBJ2-7
CDR3aa: CASSLAAGASYEQYF

v_gene: TRBV5-1
j_gene: TRBJ1-2
CDR3aa: CASSLGQYGYTF

v_gene: TRBV14
j_gene: TRBJ1-2
CDR3aa: CASSHGRALHNYGYTF

v_gene: TRBV7-9
j_gene: TRBJ1-2
CDR3aa: CASSQDGQGSYGYTF

v_gene: TRBV5-4
j_gene: TRBJ1-1
CDR3aa: CASSLGGTVNTEAFF

v_gene: TRBV28
j_gene: .
CDR3aa: CASRAPNRPEQYF

v_gene: TRBV9
j_gene: TRBJ2-5
CDR3aa: CASSSQTVGAQYF

v_gene: TRBV7-9
j_gene: TRBJ2-7
CDR3aa: CASSSGLAAYEQYF

v_gene: TRBV6-1
j_gene: TRBJ1-1
CDR3aa: CASKQGEPWGTEAFF

v_gene: TRBV28
j_gene: TRBJ1-1
CDR3aa: CASSEQGSGNTEAFF

v_gene: TRBV6-5
j_gene: TRBJ1-2
CDR3aa: CASSPDGTGDGYTF

v_gene: TRBV6-6
j_gene: TRBJ1-2
CDR3aa: CASSYMPGQGNYGYTF

v_gene: TRBV7-2
j_gene: TRBJ1-5
CDR3aa: CASSLERGDVQPQHF

v_gene: TRBV10-3
j_gene: TRBJ1-1
CDR3aa: CAISLDRVWNTEAFF

v_gene: TRBV2
j_gene: TRBJ2-2
CDR3aa: CASSFPGVNTGELFF

v_gene: TRBV2
j_gene: TRBJ1-3
CDR3aa: CASTRTGTGNTIYF

v_gene: TRBV6-5
j_gene: TRBJ1-1
CDR3aa: CASSLRHGGPEAFF

v_gene: TRBV7-6
j_gene: TRBJ2-2
CDR3aa: CASSLVVIGELFF

v_gene: TRBV19
j_gene: TRBJ1-1
CDR3aa: CASSILADTEAFF

v_gene: TRBV6-4
j_gene: TRBJ2-3
CDR3aa: CASSGPGQASTDTQYF

v_gene: TRBV9
j_gene: TRBJ2-7
CDR3aa: CASSEGLAGVANEQYF

v_gene: TRBV28
j_gene: TRBJ2-4
CDR3aa: CASSLSQSSLAKNIQYF

v_gene: TRBV11-2
j_gene: TRBJ1-3
CDR3aa: CASSQVPGAPGNTIYF

v_gene: TRBV9
j_gene: TRBJ2-5
CDR3aa: CASSSSGSQETQYF

v_gene: TRBV5-3
j_gene: TRBJ1-5
CDR3aa: CARSFAEQGRSNQPQHF

v_gene: TRBV5-1
j_gene: TRBJ1-2
CDR3aa: CASSRSGRTNYGYTF

v_gene: TRBV27
j_gene: TRBJ1-5
CDR3aa: CASSTLAGGDQPQHF

v_gene: TRBV30
j_gene: TRBJ2-3
CDR3aa: CAWRAGGSTDTQYF

v_gene: TRBV30
j_gene: TRBJ2-1
CDR3aa: CAWWSSGGTYNEQFF

v_gene: TRBV7-3
j_gene: TRBJ1-2
CDR3aa: CASSPDIMGARGYTF

v_gene: TRBV25-1
j_gene: TRBJ1-1
CDR3aa: CASSEFASGQGPTEAFF

v_gene: TRBV19
j_gene: TRBJ1-1
CDR3aa: CASDRGQGGLNTEAFF

v_gene: TRBV5-1
j_gene: TRBJ2-3
CDR3aa: CASSLGTSRDTQYF

v_gene: TRBV2
j_gene: TRBJ2-5
CDR3aa: CASGVRGREETQYF

v_gene: TRBV4-1
j_gene: TRBJ2-7
CDR3aa: CASSQPWGDSYEQYF

v_gene: TRBV30
j_gene: TRBJ2-3
CDR3aa: CAWSSRAGVGTDTQYF